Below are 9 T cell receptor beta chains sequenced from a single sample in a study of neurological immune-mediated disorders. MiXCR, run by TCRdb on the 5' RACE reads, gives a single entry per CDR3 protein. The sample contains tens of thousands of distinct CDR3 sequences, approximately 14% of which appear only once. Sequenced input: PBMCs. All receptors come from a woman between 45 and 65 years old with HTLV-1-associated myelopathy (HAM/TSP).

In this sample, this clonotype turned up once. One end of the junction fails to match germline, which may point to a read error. The CDR3 bases are TGTGCCAACAGCTGGGGGACTAGCGGGGGGGCTGACAATACGCAGTATTTT. It translates to CANSWGTSGGADNTQYF. The chain uses TRBV7-2 and TRBJ2-3; 16 bases map to TRBD2. Germline-derived CDR1 and CDR2 are SGHTA and FQGNSA. The CDR3 totals 17 residues.

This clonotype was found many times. The CDR3 nucleotides read TGCAGTGCTAGAGATCTAAGTACGCAATACAATCAGCCCCAGCATTTT. It codes for CSARDLSTQYNQPQHF. The chain combines TRBV20-1 with TRBJ1-5, with D unresolved. Looked up from germline, CDR1 is DFQATT and CDR2 is SNEGSKA (reference sequence). Trimming left V 0 bases short and J 3 bases short, with 15 bases between. The CDR3 spans 16 residues.

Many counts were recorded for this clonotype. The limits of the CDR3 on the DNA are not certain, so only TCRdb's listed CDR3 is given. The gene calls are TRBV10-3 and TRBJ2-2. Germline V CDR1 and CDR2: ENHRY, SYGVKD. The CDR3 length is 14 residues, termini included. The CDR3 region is CASGERNTGELFFF.

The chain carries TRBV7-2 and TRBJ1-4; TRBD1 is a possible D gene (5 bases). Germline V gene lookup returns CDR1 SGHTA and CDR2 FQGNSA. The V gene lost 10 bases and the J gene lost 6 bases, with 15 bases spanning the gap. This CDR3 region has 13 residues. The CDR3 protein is CATGRTGHEKLFF. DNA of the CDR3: TGTGCCACGGGCCGGACGGGACATGAAAAACTGTTTTTT.

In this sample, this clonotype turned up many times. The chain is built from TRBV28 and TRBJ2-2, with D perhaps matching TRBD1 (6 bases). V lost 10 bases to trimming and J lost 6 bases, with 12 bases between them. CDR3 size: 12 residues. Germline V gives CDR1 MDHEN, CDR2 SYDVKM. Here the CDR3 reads CATRTDAGELFF. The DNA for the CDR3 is TGTGCCACTAGGACAGACGCCGGGGAGCTGTTTTTT.

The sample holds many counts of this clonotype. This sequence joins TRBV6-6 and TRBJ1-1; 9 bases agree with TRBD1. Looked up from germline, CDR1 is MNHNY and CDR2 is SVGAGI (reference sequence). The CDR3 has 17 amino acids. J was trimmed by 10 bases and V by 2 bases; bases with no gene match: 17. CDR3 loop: CASSYPMRDRVRRGAFF. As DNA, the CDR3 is TGTGCCAGCAGTTACCCGATGCGGGACAGGGTGAGGCGTGGAGCTTTCTTT.

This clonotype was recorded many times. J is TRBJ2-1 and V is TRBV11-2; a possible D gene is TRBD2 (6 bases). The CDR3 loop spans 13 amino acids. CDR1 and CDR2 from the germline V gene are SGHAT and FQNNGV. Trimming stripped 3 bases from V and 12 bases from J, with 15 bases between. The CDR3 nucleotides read TGTGCCAGCAGCTTGCAAGGCCCCGGGGGGCAGTTCTTC. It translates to CASSLQGPGGQFF.

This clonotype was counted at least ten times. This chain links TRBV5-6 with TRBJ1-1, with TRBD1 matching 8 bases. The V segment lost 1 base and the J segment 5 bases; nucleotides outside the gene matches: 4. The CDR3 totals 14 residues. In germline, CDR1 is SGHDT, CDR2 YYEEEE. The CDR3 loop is CASSLWTGRTEAFF. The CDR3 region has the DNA TGTGCCAGCAGCTTGTGGACAGGGCGAACTGAAGCTTTCTTT.

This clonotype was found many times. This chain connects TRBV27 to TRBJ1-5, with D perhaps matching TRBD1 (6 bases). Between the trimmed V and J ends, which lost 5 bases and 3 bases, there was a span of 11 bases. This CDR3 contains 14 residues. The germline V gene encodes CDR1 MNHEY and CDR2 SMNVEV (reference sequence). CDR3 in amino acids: CASSPQGINQPQHF. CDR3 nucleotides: TGTGCCAGCAGTCCGCAGGGGATCAATCAGCCCCAGCATTTT.